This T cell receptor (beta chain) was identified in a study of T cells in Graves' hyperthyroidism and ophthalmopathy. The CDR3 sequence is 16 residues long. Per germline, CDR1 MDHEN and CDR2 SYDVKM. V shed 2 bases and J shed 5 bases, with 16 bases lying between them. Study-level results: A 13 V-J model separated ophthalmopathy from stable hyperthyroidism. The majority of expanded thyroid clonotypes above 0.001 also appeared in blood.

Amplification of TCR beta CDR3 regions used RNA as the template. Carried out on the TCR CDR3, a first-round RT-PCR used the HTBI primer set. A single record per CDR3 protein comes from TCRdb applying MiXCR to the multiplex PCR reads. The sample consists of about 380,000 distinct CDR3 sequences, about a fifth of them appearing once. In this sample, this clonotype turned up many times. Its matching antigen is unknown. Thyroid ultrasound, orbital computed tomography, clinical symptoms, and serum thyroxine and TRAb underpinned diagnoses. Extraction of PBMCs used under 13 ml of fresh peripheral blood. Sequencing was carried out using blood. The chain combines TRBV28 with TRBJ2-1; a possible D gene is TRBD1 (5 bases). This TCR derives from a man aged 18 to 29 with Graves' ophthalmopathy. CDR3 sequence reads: CASSLSTGHSNNEQFF. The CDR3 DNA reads TGTGCCAGCAGTTTAAGTACAGGACATAGCAACAATGAGCAGTTCTTC.